This TCR beta chain is from a study of blood T cells in healthy people across ages. This clonotype has at least ten counts. The authors ran a second PCR of about 6 to 11 cycles using a sample-barcoded 5' primer and a J-beta primer mix. Each TCR beta cDNA got a 12-nucleotide random molecular identifier. TCRdb re-derived calls from the 5' RACE reads in MiXCR, one entry per CDR3 protein. The sample lists 600,000 or so distinct CDR3 sequences, 20% to 25% occurring once. The J segment lost 5 bases and the V segment lost 6 bases, leaving 7 bases of the junction unmatched. This CDR3 contains 13 residues. The germline V gene encodes CDR1 SQVTM and CDR2 ANQGSEA.

The chain is built from TRBV29-1 and TRBJ2-5; 9 nucleotides line up with TRBD1. Sequenced input: blood. The source is a man aged 70 or older in good health. This CDR3 reads CSVAGTGRETQYF. The CDR3 DNA reads as TGCAGCGTCGCCGGGACAGGGCGGGAGACCCAGTACTTC.